The sequence of this T cell receptor (beta chain) was determined in a study of response to subunit inactivated influenza vaccine. TCRdb independently ran MiXCR on the RT-PCR reads; one entry per CDR3 protein. The sample lists 500,000 to 700,000 distinct CDR3 sequences; approximately 24% were seen once. Looked up from germline, CDR1 is LNHDA and CDR2 is SQIVND (reference sequence). Trimming removed 6 bases from V and 5 bases from J, with 11 bases in between. The CDR3 length is 13 residues. This sample also belongs to another study, concerning T cells expressing NK-cell markers. That study adds: Generation of TCR beta cDNA was performed by 5'RACE template switching incorporating UMIs.

The chain uses TRBV19 and TRBJ1-5, with D possibly TRBD1 on 5 matching bases. The starting material was CD4+ T cells sorted from PBMCs, obtained 11 to 12 days after vaccination. The receptor's source is a man aged 45-60 years who received an inactivated influenza vaccine. CDR3 sequence: CASRHLQDQPQHF. CDR3 nucleotides: TGTGCCAGTAGACATTTACAGGATCAGCCCCAGCATTTT.